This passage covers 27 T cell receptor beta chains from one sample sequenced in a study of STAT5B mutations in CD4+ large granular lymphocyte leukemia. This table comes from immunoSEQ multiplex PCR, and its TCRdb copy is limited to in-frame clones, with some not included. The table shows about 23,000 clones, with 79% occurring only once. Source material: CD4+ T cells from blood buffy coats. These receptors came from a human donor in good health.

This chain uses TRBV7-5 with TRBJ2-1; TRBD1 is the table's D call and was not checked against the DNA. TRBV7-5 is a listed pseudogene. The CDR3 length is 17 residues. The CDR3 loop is CARSLLHRGSSYNEQFF. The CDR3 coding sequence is TGTGCCAGAAGCTTATTACACAGGGGGAGCTCCTACAATGAGCAGTTCTTC.

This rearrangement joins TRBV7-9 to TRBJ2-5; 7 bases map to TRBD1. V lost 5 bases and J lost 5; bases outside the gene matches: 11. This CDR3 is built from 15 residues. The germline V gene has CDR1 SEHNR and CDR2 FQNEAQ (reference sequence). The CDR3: CASSPGDSPPETQYF. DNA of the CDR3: TGTGCCAGCAGCCCAGGGGACAGTCCCCCGGAGACCCAGTACTTC.

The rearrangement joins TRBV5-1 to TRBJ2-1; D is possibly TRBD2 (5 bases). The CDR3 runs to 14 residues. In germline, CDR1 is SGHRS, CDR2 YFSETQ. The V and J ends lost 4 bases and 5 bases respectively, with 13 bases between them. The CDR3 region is CASSTSTSDNEQFF. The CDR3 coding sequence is TGCGCCAGCAGCACCAGTACTAGTGACAATGAGCAGTTCTTC. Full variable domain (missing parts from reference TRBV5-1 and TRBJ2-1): KAGVTQTPRYLIKTRGQQVTLSCSPISGHRSVSWYQQTPGQGLQFLFEYFSETQRNKGNFPGRFSGRQFSNSRSEMNVSTLELGDSALYLCASSTSTSDNEQFFGPGTRLTVL.

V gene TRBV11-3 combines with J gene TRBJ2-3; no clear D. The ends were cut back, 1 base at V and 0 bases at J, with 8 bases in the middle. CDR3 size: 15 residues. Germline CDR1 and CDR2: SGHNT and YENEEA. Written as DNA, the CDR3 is TGTGCCAGCAGCTTAGTGGCAAGTAGCACAGATACGCAGTATTTT. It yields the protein CASSLVASSTDTQYF.

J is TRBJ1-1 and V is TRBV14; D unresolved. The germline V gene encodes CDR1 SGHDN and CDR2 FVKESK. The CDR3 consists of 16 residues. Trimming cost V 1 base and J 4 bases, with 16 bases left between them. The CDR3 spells CASSQVEGPRGTEAFF. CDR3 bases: TGTGCCAGCAGCCAAGTGGAGGGTCCCCGGGGCACTGAAGCTTTCTTT. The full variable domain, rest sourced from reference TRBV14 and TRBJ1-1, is EAGVTQFPSHSVIEKGQTVTLRCDPISGHDNLYWYRRVMGKEIKFLLHFVKESKQDESGMPNNRFLAERTGGTYSTLKVQPAELEDSGVYFCASSQVEGPRGTEAFFGQGTRLTVV.

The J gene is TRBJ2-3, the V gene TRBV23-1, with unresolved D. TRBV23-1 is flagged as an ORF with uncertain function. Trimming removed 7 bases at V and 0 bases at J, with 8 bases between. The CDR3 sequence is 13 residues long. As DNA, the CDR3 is TGCGCCAGCATTATCGACAGCACAGATACGCAGTATTTT. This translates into CASIIDSTDTQYF.

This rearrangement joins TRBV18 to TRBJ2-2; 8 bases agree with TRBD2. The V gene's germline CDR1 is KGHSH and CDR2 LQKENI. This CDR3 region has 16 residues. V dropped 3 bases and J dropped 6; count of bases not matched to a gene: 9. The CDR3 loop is CASSPAPGLVPGELFF. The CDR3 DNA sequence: TGTGCCAGCTCACCCGCCCCGGGACTAGTTCCCGGGGAGCTGTTTTTT.

The CDR3 DNA reads TGTGCCAGCACTGTGACAGTTGCAACTAATGAAAAACTGTTTTTT. Translating it yields CASTVTVATNEKLFF. The V call is TRBV28, the J call TRBJ1-4; a possible D gene is TRBD1 (5 bases). The CDR3 extends over 15 amino acids. Trimming pared 7 bases from V and 0 bases from J, leaving 12 bases between. Germline assignment: CDR1 MDHEN and CDR2 SYDVKM.

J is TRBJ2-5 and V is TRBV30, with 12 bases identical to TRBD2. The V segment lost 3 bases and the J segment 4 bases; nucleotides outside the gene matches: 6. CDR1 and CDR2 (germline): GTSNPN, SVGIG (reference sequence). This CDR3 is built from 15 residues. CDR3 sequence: CAWRLPGLAGETQYF. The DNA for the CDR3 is TGTGCCTGGAGGCTTCCGGGACTAGCGGGAGAGACCCAGTACTTC.

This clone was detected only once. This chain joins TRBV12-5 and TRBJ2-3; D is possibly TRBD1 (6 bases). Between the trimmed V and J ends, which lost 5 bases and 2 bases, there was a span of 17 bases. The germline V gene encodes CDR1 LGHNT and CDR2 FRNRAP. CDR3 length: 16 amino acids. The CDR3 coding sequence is TGTGCTAGTGGTGCCCACAGAGGGACAACCACAGATACGCAGTATTTT. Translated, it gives CASGAHRGTTTDTQYF. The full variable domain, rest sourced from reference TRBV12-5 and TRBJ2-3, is DARVTQTPRHKVTEMGQEVTMRCQPILGHNTVFWYRQTMMQGLELLAYFRNRAPLDDSGMPKDRFSAEMPDATLATLKIQPSEPRDSAVYFCASGAHRGTTTDTQYFGPGTRLTVL.

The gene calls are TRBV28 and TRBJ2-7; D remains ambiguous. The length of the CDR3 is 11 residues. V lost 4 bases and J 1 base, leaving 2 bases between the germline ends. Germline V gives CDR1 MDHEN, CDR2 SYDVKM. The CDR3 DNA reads TGTGCCAGCAGTTGGTCCTACGAGCAGTACTTC. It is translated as CASSWSYEQYF.

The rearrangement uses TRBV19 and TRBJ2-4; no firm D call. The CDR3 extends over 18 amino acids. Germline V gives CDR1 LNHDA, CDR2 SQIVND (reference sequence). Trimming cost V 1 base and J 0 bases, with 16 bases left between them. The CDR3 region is CASSIGYVTSLAKNIQYF. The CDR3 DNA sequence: TGTGCCAGTAGTATAGGGTACGTTACCAGCCTAGCCAAAAACATTCAGTACTTC.

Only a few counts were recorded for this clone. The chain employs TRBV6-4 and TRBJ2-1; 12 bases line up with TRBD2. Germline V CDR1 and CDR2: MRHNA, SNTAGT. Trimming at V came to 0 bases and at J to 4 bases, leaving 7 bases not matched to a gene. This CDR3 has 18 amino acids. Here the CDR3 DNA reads TGTGCCAGCAGTGACTCTTTTCGGGGACTAGCGGGTTACAATGAGCAGTTCTTC. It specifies CASSDSFRGLAGYNEQFF.

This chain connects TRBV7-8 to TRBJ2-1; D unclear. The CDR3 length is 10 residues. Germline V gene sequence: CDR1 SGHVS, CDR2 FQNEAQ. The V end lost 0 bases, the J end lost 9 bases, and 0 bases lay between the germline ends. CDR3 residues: CASSLAEQFF. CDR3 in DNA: TGTGCCAGCAGCTTAGCTGAGCAGTTCTTC.

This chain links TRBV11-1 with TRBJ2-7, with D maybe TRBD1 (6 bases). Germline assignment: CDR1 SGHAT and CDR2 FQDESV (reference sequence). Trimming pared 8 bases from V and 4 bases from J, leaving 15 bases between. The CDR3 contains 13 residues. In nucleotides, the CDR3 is TGTGCCAGCCGAAGGACAGAACTTTACGAGCAGTACTTC. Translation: CASRRTELYEQYF.

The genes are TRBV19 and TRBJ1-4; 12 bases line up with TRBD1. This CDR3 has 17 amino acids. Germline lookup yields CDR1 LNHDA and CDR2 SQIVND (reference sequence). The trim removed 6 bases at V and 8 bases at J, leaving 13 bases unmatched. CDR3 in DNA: TGTGCCAGTAGCTCCCGGGACAGGGGGCGGGTAGGGGAAAAACTGTTTTTT. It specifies CASSSRDRGRVGEKLFF.

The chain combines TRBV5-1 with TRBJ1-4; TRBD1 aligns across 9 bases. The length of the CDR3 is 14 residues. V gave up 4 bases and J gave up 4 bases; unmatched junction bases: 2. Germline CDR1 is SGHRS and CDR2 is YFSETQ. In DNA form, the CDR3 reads TGCGCCAGCAGCAGGACAGGGGTTAATGAAAAACTGTTTTTT. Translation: CASSRTGVNEKLFF.

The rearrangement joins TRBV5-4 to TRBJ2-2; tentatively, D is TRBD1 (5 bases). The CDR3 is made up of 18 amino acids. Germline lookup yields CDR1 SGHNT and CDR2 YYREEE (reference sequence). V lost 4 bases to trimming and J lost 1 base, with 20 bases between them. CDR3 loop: CASSPLSGANMNTGELFF. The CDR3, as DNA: TGTGCCAGCAGCCCGTTGTCTGGGGCCAATATGAACACCGGGGAGCTGTTTTTT.

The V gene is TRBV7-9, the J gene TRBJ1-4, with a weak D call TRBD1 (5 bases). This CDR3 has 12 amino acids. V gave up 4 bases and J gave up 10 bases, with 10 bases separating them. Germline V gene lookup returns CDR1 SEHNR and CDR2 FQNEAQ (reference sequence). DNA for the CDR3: TGTGCCAGCAGCTCCGGGGGGGGAAAACTGTTTTTT. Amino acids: CASSSGGGKLFF. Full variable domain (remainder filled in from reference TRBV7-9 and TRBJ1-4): DTGVSQNPRHKITKRGQNVTFRCDPISEHNRLYWYRQTLGQGPEFLTYFQNEAQLEKSRLLSDRFSAERPKGSFSTLEIQRTEQGDSAMYLCASSSGGGKLFFGSGTQLSVL.

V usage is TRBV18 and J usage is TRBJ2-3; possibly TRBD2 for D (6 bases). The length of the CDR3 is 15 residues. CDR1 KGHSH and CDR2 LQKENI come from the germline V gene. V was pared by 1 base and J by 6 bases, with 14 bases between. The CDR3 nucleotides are TGTGCCAGCTCACCACGACTAGTCGGTACCGATACGCAGTATTTT. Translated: CASSPRLVGTDTQYF.

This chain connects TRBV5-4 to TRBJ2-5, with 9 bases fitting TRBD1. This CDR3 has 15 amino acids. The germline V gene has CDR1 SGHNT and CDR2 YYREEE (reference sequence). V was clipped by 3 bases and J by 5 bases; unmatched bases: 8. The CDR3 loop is CASSSLTGGGETQYF. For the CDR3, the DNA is TGTGCCAGCAGCTCTTTGACAGGGGGAGGGGAGACCCAGTACTTC. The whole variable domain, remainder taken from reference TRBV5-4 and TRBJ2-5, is ETGVTQSPTHLIKTRGQQVTLRCSSQSGHNTVSWYQQALGQGPQFIFQYYREEENGRGNFPPRFSGLQFPNYSSELNVNALELDDSALYLCASSSLTGGGETQYFGPGTRLLVL.

CDR3 nucleotide sequence: TGTGCCAGCAGTTACGATAGGATGAGAGGTACAAAACTGTTTTTT. It encodes CASSYDRMRGTKLFF. The chain is built from TRBV6-5 and TRBJ1-4; D uncertain. This CDR3 region has 15 residues. V lost 2 bases to trimming and J lost 10 bases, with 17 bases between them. CDR1 is MNHEY, CDR2 SVGAGI, per germline.

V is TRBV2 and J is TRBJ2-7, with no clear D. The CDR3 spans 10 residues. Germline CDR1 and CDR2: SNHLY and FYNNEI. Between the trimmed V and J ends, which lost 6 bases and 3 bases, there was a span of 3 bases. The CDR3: CASRSYEQYF. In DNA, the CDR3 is TGTGCCAGCAGGAGCTACGAGCAGTACTTC.

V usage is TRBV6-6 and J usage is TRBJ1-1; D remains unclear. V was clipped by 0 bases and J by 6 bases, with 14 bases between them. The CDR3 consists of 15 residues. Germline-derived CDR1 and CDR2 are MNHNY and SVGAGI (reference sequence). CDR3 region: CASSYSFQDRSEAFF. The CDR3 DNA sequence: TGTGCCAGCAGTTACTCTTTCCAGGACCGGTCTGAAGCTTTCTTT.

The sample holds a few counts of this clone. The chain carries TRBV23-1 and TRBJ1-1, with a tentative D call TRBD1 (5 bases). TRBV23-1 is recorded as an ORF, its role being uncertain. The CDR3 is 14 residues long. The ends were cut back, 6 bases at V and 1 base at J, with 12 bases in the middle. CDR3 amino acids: CASSPDRPNTEAFF. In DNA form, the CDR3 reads TGCGCCAGCAGCCCTGACAGACCGAACACTGAAGCTTTCTTT.

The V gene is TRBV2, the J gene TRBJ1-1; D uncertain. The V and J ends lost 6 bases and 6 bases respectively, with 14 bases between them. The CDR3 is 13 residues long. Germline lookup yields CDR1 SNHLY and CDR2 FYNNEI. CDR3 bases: TGTGCCAGCAGGGACGGGAGGAGACCTGAAGCTTTCTTT. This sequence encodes CASRDGRRPEAFF.

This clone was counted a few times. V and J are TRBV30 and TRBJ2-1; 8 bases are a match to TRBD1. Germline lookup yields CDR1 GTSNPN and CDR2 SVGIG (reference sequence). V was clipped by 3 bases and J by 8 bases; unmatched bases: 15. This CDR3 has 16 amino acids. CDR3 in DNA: TGTGCCTGGAGAAAAAGGCCCGCAGGGGGCAGGGATGAGCAGTTCTTC. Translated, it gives CAWRKRPAGGRDEQFF.